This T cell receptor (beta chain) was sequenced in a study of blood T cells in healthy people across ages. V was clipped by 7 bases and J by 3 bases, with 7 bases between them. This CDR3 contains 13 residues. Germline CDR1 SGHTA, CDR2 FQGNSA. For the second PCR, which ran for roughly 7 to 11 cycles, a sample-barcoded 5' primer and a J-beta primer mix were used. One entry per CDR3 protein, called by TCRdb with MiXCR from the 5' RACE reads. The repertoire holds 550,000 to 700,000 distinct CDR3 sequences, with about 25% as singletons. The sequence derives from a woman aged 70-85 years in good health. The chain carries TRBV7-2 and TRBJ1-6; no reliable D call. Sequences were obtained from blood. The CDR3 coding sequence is TGTGCCAGCAAGCAAAACTATAATTCACCCCTCCACTTT. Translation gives CASKQNYNSPLHF.